The 12 T cell receptor beta chains listed next were all sequenced from one sample in a study of response to subunit inactivated influenza vaccine. TCRdb recomputed calls from the RT-PCR reads with MiXCR, one row per CDR3 protein. The table records 650,000 to 850,000 distinct CDR3 sequences, about 15% of them present only once. Sequenced here: PBMCs from blood, sampled 14 days before vaccination. The receptor source for this set is a man aged 45-65 years who received an inactivated influenza vaccine.

The chain combines TRBV7-9 with TRBJ1-3, with no clear D. CDR3 size: 12 residues. Trimming stripped 5 bases from V and 9 bases from J, with 11 bases between. Per the germline V gene, CDR1 is SEHNR and CDR2 is FQNEAQ (reference sequence). In DNA form, the CDR3 reads TGTGCCAGCAGCCAAGATGAAGGCACCATATATTTT. This sequence encodes CASSQDEGTIYF.

This clonotype was picked up a small number of times. This sequence joins TRBV11-2 and TRBJ2-3, with 11 bases matching TRBD2. The CDR3 runs 17 residues. Germline V gives CDR1 SGHAT, CDR2 FQNNGV. Trimming took 1 base from V and 2 from J; bases not matched to a gene: 5. This chain's CDR3 is CASSLGGTSGLTDTQYF. The CDR3 DNA reads as TGTGCCAGCAGCTTAGGTGGGACTAGCGGCCTCACAGATACGCAGTATTTT. The full variable domain, completed using reference TRBV11-2 and TRBJ2-3, is EAGVAQSPRYKIIEKRQSVAFWCNPISGHATLYWYQQILGQGPKLLIQFQNNGVVDDSQLPKDRFSAERLKGVDSTLKIQPAKLEDSAVYLCASSLGGTSGLTDTQYFGPGTRLTVL.

This clonotype turned up a few times. This chain connects TRBV7-2 to TRBJ1-5; a possible D gene is TRBD1 (5 bases). Trimming stripped 8 bases from V and 10 bases from J, with 18 bases between. Germline V CDR1 and CDR2: SGHTA, FQGNSA. The CDR3 is 13 amino acids. Written as DNA, the CDR3 is TGTGCCAGCGGACACGGCGACCCAGGACCCCAGCATTTT. Its translation is CASGHGDPGPQHF.

V is TRBV30 and J is TRBJ1-5, with D maybe TRBD1 (6 bases). The CDR3 contains 13 residues. The V gene's germline CDR1 is GTSNPN and CDR2 SVGIG (reference sequence). With 3 bases removed from V and 6 bases from J, the gap between germline ends came to 12 bases. CDR3 amino acids: CAWSAAGVQPQHF. DNA of the CDR3: TGTGCCTGGAGCGCCGCAGGGGTTCAGCCCCAGCATTTT.

The chain has TRBV6-2 or TRBV6-3 and TRBJ2-1, with D possibly matching TRBD2 (6 bases). The ends were cut back, 9 bases at V and 3 bases at J, with 15 bases in the middle. Germline assignment: CDR1 MNHEY and CDR2 SVGEGT. The CDR3 totals 14 residues. CDR3 coding DNA: TGTGCCAGTTCCGGGACTGGGGACTACAATGAGCAGTTCTTC. Its translation: CASSGTGDYNEQFF.

In its sample, this clonotype was seen a few times. The rearrangement joins TRBV7-2 to TRBJ2-5; D possibly uses TRBD1 or TRBD2 (5 bases each). There are 15 residues in the CDR3. CDR1 is SGHTA and CDR2 is FQGNSA in the germline V gene. Trimming left V 5 bases short and J 2 bases short, with 15 bases between. CDR3 sequence: CASSQGPLPQETQYF. The CDR3, as DNA: TGTGCCAGCAGCCAGGGACCTCTACCTCAAGAGACCCAGTACTTC.

This clonotype has a handful of counts. The CDR3 nucleotides read TGTGCCAGCAGGACCTATGGGGGCTCCCAGCCCCAGCATTTT. This sequence encodes CASRTYGGSQPQHF. The V and J genes are TRBV2 and TRBJ1-5; TRBD1 is a possible D gene (6 bases). Germline CDR1 and CDR2: SNHLY and FYNNEI. V dropped 6 bases and J dropped 7 bases, with 16 bases sitting between them. There are 14 residues in the CDR3.

The chain couples TRBV10-3 to TRBJ2-2, with a tentative D call TRBD2 (5 bases). The length of the CDR3 is 14 residues. Trimming removed 11 bases from V and 1 base from J, with 14 bases in between. The germline V gene encodes CDR1 ENHRY and CDR2 SYGVKD. The CDR3 reads CAVKRVGNTGELFF. In nucleotides, the CDR3 is TGTGCCGTAAAGAGGGTAGGGAACACCGGGGAGCTGTTTTTT.

This clonotype showed up just a few times. V is TRBV2 and J is TRBJ2-2, with unresolved D. This CDR3 contains 11 residues. CDR1 SNHLY and CDR2 FYNNEI come from the germline V gene. V gave up 2 bases and J gave up 7 bases, with 2 bases separating them. DNA of the CDR3: TGTGCCAGCAGTGAATTCGGGGAGCTGTTTTTT. Translation: CASSEFGELFF.

Only a few counts were recorded for this clonotype. The chain carries TRBV4-2 and TRBJ1-5, with 9 bases lining up with TRBD1. The V gene end was trimmed by 4 bases and the J gene end by 0 bases; junction bases not matched to a gene: 4. There are 16 residues in the CDR3. Germline V gene data show CDR1 as LGHNA and CDR2 as YNFKEQ. This CDR3 reads CASSLTTGGSNQPQHF. The CDR3 coding sequence is TGTGCCAGCAGCCTCACGACAGGGGGTAGCAATCAGCCCCAGCATTTT.

Details on this clonotype: A much larger clone differs from this one at a single base, so this may be a read error. CDR3 protein: CSVLTGNTEAFF. The CDR3 nucleotides read TGCAGCGTGCTGACGGGGAACACTGAAGCTTTCTTT. The V gene is TRBV29-1, the J gene TRBJ1-1, with no clear D. This CDR3 comprises 12 residues. Deletions cut 6 bases from V and 1 base from J, with 9 bases between. Germline CDR1 and CDR2: SQVTM and ANQGSEA.

This clonotype was detected only a few times. The V and J genes are TRBV20-1 and TRBJ2-3; the match to TRBD1 covers 9 bases. CDR1 is DFQATT, CDR2 SNEGSKA, per germline (reference sequence). Unmatched junction bases numbered 23, after V lost 3 bases and J lost 1 base. This CDR3 is 21 amino acids long. The DNA of the CDR3 is TGCAGTGCTAGGTTCGGTTGGCCGAGACAGGGGGAAGGCGGGGGCACAGATACGCAGTATTTT. Its translation: CSARFGWPRQGEGGGTDTQYF.